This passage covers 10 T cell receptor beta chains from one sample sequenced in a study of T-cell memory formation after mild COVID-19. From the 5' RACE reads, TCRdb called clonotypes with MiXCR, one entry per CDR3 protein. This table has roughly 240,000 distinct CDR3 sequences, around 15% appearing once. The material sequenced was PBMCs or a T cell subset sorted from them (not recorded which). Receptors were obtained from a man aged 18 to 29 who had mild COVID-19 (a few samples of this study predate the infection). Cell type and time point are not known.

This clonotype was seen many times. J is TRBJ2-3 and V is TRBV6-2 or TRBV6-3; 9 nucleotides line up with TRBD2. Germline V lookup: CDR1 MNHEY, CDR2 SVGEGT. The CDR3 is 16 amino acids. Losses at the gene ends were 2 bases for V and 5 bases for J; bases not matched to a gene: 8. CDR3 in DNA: TGTGCCAGCAGTTACAGCCTAGCGGGGAAGGAAGATACGCAGTATTTT. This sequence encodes CASSYSLAGKEDTQYF.

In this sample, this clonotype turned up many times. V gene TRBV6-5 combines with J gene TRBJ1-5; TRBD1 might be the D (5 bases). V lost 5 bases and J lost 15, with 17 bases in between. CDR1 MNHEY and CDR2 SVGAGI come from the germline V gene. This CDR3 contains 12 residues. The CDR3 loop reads CASSNGRGRRHF. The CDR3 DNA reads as TGTGCCAGCAGTAACGGCCGGGGACGGCGGCATTTT.

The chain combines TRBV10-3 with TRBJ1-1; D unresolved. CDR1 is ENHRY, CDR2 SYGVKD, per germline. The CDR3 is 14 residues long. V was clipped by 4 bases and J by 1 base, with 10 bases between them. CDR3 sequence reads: CAISAGQENTEAFF. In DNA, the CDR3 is TGTGCCATCAGTGCGGGCCAAGAGAACACTGAAGCTTTCTTT.

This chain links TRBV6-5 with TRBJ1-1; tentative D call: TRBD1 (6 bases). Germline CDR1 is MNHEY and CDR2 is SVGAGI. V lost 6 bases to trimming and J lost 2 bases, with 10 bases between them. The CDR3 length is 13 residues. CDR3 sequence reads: CASRTGQNTEAFF. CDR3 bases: TGTGCCAGCAGGACAGGACAAAACACTGAAGCTTTCTTT.

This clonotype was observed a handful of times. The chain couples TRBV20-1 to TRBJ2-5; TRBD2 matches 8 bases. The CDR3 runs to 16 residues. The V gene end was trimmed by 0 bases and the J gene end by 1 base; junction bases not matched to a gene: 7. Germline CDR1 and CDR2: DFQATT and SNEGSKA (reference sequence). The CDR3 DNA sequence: TGCAGTGCTAGAGATTTGGCGCGGGGGGCCCAAGAGACCCAGTACTTC. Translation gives CSARDLARGAQETQYF.

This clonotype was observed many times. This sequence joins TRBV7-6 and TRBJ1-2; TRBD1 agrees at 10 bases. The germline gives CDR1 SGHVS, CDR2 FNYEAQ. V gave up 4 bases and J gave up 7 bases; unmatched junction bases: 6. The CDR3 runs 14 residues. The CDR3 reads CASSSGQGVLGYTF. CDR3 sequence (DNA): TGTGCCAGCAGCTCTGGACAGGGGGTCCTTGGCTACACCTTC.

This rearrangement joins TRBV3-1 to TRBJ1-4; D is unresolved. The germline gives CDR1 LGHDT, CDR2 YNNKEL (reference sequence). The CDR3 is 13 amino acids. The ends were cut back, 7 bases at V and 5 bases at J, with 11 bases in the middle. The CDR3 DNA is TGTGCCAGCACTAGGAGGGAGAATGAAAAACTGTTTTTT. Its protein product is CASTRRENEKLFF.

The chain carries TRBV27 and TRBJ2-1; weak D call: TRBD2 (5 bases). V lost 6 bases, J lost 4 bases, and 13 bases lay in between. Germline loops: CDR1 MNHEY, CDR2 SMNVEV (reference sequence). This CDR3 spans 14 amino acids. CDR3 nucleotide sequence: TGTGCCAGCAGCCCAATCGGGGAGTACAATGAGCAGTTCTTC. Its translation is CASSPIGEYNEQFF.

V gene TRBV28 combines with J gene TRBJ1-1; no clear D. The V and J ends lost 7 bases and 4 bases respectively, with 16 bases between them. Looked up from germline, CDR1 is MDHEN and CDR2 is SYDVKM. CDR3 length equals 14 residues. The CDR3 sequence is CASNEAGKVTEAFF. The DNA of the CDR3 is TGTGCCAGCAATGAGGCCGGGAAGGTCACTGAAGCTTTCTTT. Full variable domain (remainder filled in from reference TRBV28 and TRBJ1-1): DVKVTQSSRYLVKRTGEKVFLECVQDMDHENMFWYRQDPGLGLRLIYFSYDVKMKEKGDIPEGYSVSREKKERFSLILESASTNQTSMYLCASNEAGKVTEAFFGQGTRLTVV.

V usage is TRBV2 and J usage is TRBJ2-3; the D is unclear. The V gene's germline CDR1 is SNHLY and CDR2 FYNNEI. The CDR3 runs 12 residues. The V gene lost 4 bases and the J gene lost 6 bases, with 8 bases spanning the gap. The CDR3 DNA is TGTGCCAGCAGTGCCACTCGGGATACGCAGTATTTT. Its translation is CASSATRDTQYF.